The sequence of this T cell receptor (beta chain) was determined in a study of T cell repertoires in cytomegalovirus infection. TCRdb passed the reads through MiXCR, listing each CDR3 protein once. The data show about 230,000 distinct CDR3 sequences, with about 20% seen just once and 15% to 20% held by the top ten. Study-level findings and limits: Identification of carriers of CMV plus the relevant HLA was achieved through cumulative public TCR beta family frequency.

In its sample, this clonotype was seen a few times. Its matching antigen is unknown. The V end lost 0 bases, the J end lost 2 bases, and 10 bases lay between the germline ends. Looked up from germline, CDR1 is MNHEY and CDR2 is SVGAGI. The CDR3 is 15 amino acids. This chain uses TRBV6-5 with TRBJ2-5; tentative D call: TRBD1 (6 bases). The specimen sequenced was CD8+ T cells from PBMCs. This sequence originates from a human donor in good health (CMV status not recorded). Some clones in this sample may be carry-over from other donors' samples. The CDR3 region has the DNA TGTGCCAGCAGTTACTCCCCCGACAGGCAAGAGACCCAGTACTTC. Translation: CASSYSPDRQETQYF.